This TCR beta chain was sequenced for a study of blood T cell repertoires in COVID-19. On the study more broadly: T cells, B-cell-depleted T cells, or PBMCs provided the cDNA or gDNA that served as material.

Generated by immunoSEQ multiplex PCR, the TCRdb table keeps only in-frame clones and is missing some. The table shows roughly 400,000 clones, with over 75% occurring only once. CDR3 length: 16 residues. Germline CDR1 and CDR2: SGHRS and YFSETQ. The ends lost 3 bases at V and 7 bases at J; junction bases unmatched: 9. In assigning cohorts, the study relied on participant-reported clinical history. This rearrangement joins TRBV5-1 to TRBJ2-2; 10 nucleotides line up with TRBD1. Sequencing input: PBMCs or T cells enriched from blood (not recorded which). The TCR sequence derives from a woman in her forties with acute COVID-19. The CDR3: CASSSMGTGEFGELFF. In nucleotides, the CDR3 is TGCGCCAGCAGCTCCATGGGGACAGGGGAGTTCGGGGAGCTGTTTTTT.